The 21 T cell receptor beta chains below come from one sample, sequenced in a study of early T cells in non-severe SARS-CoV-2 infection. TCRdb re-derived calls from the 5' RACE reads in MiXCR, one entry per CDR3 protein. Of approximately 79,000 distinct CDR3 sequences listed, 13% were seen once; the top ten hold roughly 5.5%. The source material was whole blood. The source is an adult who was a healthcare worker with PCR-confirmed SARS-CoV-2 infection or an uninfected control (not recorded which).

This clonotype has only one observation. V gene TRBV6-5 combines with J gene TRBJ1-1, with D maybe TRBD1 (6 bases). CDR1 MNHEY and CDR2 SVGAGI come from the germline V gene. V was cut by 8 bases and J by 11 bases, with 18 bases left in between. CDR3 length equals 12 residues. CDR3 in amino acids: CASRGRGGEAFF. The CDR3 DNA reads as TGTGCCAGCCGGGGGCGGGGTGGAGAGGCTTTCTTT.

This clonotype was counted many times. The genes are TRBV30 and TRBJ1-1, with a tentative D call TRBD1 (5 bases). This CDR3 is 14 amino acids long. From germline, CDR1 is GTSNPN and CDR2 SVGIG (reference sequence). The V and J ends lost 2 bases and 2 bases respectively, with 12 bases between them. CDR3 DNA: TGTGCCTGGAGTCCGGGGCCTTTTAACACTGAAGCTTTCTTT. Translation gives CAWSPGPFNTEAFF.

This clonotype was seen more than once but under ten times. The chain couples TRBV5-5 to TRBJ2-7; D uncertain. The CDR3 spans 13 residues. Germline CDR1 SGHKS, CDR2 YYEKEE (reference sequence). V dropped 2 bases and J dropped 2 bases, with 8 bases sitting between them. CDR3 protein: CASSFEWPYEQYF. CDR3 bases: TGTGCCAGCAGCTTTGAGTGGCCCTACGAGCAGTACTTC.

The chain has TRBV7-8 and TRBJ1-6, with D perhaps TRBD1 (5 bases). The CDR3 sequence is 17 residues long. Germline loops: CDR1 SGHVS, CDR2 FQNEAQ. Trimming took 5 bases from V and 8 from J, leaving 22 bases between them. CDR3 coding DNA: TGTGCCAGCAGCCCGCTCCGGGACCCAAGAGGGCATTCACCCCTCCACTTT. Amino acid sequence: CASSPLRDPRGHSPLHF.

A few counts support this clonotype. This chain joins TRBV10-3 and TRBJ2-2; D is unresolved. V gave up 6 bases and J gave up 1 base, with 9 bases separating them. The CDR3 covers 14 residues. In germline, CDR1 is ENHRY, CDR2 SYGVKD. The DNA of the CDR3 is TGTGCCATCAGCCCCCCTGGGAACACCGGGGAGCTGTTTTTT. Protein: CAISPPGNTGELFF.

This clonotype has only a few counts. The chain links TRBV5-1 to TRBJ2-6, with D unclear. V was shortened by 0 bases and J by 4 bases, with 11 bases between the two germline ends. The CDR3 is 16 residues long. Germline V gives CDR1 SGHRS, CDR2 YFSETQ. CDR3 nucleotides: TGCGCCAGCAGCTTGGTTGGGTCTGTGGGGGCCAACGTCCTGACTTTC. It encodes CASSLVGSVGANVLTF.

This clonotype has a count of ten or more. CDR3 sequence reads: CASSPNTGNTEAFF. CDR3 bases: TGTGCCAGCTCACCCAACACAGGGAACACTGAAGCTTTCTTT. The chain employs TRBV18 and TRBJ1-1; perhaps TRBD1 as D (5 bases). This CDR3 has 14 residues. The V end lost 3 bases, the J end lost 1 base, and 9 bases lay between the germline ends. Per germline, CDR1 KGHSH and CDR2 LQKENI.

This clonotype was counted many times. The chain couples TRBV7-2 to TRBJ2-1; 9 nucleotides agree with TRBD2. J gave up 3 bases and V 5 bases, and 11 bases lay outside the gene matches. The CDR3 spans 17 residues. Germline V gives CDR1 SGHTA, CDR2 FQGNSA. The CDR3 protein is CASSPSLGGGDYNEQFF. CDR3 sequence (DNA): TGTGCCAGCAGCCCCAGTTTGGGCGGGGGGGACTACAATGAGCAGTTCTTC.

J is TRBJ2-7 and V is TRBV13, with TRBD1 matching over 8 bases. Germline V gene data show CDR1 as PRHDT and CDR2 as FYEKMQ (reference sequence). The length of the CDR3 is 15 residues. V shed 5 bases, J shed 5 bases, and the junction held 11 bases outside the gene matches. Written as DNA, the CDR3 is TGTGCCAGCAGCCCGCGGACAGGGTATGTAGACGAGCAGTACTTC. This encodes CASSPRTGYVDEQYF.

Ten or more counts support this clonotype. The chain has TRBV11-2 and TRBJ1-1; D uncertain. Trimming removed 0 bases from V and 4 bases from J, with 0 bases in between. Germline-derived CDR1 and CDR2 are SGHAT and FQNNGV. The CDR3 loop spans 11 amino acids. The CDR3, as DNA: TGTGCCAGCAGCTTAGACACTGAAGCTTTCTTT. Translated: CASSLDTEAFF.

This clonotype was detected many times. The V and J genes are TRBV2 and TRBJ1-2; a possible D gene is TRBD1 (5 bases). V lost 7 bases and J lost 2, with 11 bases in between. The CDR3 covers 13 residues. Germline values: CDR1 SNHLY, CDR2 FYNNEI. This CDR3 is CASTRDLNYGYTF. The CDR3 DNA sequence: TGTGCCAGCACGCGGGACCTCAACTATGGCTACACCTTC.

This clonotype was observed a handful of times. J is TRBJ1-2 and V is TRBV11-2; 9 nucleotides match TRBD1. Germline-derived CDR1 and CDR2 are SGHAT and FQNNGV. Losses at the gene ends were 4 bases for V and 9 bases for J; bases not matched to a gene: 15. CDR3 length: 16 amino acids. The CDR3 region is CASSSPRQGVKMSYTF. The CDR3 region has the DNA TGTGCCAGCAGCTCCCCCCGACAGGGGGTAAAGATGAGCTACACCTTC.

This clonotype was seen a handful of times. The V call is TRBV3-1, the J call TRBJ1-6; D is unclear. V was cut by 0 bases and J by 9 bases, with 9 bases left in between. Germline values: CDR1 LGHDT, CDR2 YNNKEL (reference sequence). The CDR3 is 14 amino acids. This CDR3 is CASSQDGAGSPLHF. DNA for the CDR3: TGTGCCAGCAGCCAAGATGGTGCGGGTTCACCCCTCCACTTT. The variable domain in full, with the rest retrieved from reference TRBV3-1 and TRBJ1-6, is DTAVSQTPKYLVTQMGNDKSIKCEQNLGHDTMYWYKQDSKKFLKIMFSYNNKELIINETVPNRFSPKSPDKAHLNLHINSLELGDSAVYFCASSQDGAGSPLHFGNGTRLTVT.

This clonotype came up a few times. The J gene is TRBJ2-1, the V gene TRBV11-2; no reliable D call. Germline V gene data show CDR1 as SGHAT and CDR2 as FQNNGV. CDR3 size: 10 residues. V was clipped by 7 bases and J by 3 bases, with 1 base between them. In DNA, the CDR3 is TGTGCCAGCAACTACAATGAGCAGTTCTTC. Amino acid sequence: CASNYNEQFF. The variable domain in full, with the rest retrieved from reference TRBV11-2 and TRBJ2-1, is EAGVAQSPRYKIIEKRQSVAFWCNPISGHATLYWYQQILGQGPKLLIQFQNNGVVDDSQLPKDRFSAERLKGVDSTLKIQPAKLEDSAVYLCASNYNEQFFGPGTRLTVL.

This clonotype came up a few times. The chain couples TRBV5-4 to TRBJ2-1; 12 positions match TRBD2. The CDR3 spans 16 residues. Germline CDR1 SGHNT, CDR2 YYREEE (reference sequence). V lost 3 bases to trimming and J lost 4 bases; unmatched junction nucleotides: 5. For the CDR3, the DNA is TGTGCCAGCAGCTCCAATCTAGCGGGAGGGTACAATGAGCAGTTCTTC. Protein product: CASSSNLAGGYNEQFF.

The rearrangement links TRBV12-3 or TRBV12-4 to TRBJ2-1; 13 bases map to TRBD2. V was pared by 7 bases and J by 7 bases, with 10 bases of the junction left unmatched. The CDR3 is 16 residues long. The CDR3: CASNSLPGLAGNEQFF. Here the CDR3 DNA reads TGTGCCAGCAACTCCTTACCGGGACTAGCGGGAAATGAGCAGTTCTTC.

CDR3: CASSPYGEKLFF. As DNA, the CDR3 is TGTGCCAGTAGTCCCTATGGGGAAAAACTGTTTTTT. The rearrangement joins TRBV19 to TRBJ1-4, with D unclear. Germline lookup yields CDR1 LNHDA and CDR2 SQIVND (reference sequence). With 5 bases removed from V and 8 bases from J, the gap between germline ends came to 9 bases. This CDR3 spans 12 amino acids.

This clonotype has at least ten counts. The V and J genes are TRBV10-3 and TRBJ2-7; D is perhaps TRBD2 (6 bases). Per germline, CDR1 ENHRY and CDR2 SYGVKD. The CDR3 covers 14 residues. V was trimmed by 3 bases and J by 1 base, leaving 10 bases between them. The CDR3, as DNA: TGTGCCATCAGTGATTCCGGGAGATCCTACGAGCAGTACTTC. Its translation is CAISDSGRSYEQYF.

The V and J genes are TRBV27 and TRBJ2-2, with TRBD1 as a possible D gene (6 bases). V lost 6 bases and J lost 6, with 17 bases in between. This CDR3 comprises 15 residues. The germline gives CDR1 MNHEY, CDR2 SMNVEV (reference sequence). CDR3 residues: CASRPGAGVAGELFF. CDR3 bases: TGTGCCAGCAGACCCGGGGCAGGGGTGGCCGGGGAGCTGTTTTTT.

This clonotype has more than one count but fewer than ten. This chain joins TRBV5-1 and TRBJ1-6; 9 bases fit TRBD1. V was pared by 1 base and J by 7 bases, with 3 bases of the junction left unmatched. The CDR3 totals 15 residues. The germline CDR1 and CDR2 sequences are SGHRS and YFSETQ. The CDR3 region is CASSLPGTGNSPLHF. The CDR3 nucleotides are TGCGCCAGCAGCTTGCCCGGGACAGGGAATTCACCCCTCCACTTT.

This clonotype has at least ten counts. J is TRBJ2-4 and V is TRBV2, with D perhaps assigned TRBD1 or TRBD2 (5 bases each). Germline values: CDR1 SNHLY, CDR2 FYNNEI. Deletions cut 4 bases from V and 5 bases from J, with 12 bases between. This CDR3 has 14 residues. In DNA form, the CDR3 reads TGTGCCAGCAGTGGCGCAGGGACGGAAAACATTCAGTACTTC. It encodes CASSGAGTENIQYF.